Presented here are 16 T cell receptor beta chains from one specimen sequenced in a study of cytomegalovirus exposure and HLA in healthy donors. Measured with immunoSEQ multiplex PCR; TCRdb has only the in-frame clones, and not every one. This sample carries about 130,000 clones, 89% of them seen once, and the ten largest clones take around 1.2%. The sequenced sample consisted of PBMCs. The source of these receptors is a woman under 30 in good health and CMV-seronegative.

The sample holds one count of this clone. The genes are TRBV5-4 and TRBJ1-5, with D maybe TRBD1 (5 bases). The CDR3 extends over 13 amino acids. CDR1 SGHNT and CDR2 YYREEE come from the germline V gene (reference sequence). The V end lost 2 bases, the J end lost 7 bases, and 10 bases lay between the germline ends. CDR3 coding DNA: TGTGCCAGCAGCTTCTCAGGGTTACAGCCCCAGCATTTT. It encodes CASSFSGLQPQHF.

The rearrangement uses TRBV7-9 and TRBJ1-6; tentative D call: TRBD1 (5 bases). V was clipped by 5 bases and J by 6 bases, with 14 bases between them. Germline-derived CDR1 and CDR2 are SEHNR and FQNEAQ (reference sequence). The length of the CDR3 is 15 residues. The CDR3 DNA reads TGTGCCAGCAGCCCCGGCGGGGCCGGTAATTCACCCCTCCACTTT. This encodes CASSPGGAGNSPLHF.

Here the CDR3 DNA reads TGTGCCAGCAGCTTGGCAAGCCCCTATGGCTACACCTTC. Amino acids: CASSLASPYGYTF. The rearrangement links TRBV5-6 to TRBJ1-2; D gene ambiguous. This CDR3 is 13 amino acids long. Germline V gene lookup returns CDR1 SGHDT and CDR2 YYEEEE. V was pared by 0 bases and J by 4 bases, with 7 bases between.

The V and J genes are TRBV11-2 and TRBJ1-6; TRBD1 aligns across 11 bases. Germline V CDR1 and CDR2: SGHAT, FQNNGV. The CDR3 is 17 amino acids. With V trimmed by 5 bases and J by 14 bases, 17 bases remained unmatched. As DNA, the CDR3 is TGTGCCAGCAGCCCTTGGGACAGGGGGTCTCTCGGGGGAGCCCTCCACTTT. Its translation is CASSPWDRGSLGGALHF.

The chain couples TRBV7-9 to TRBJ1-1, with D possibly being TRBD1 (5 bases). V was cut by 0 bases and J by 7 bases, with 15 bases left in between. The CDR3 sequence is 15 residues long. Germline V lookup: CDR1 SEHNR, CDR2 FQNEAQ (reference sequence). The CDR3 protein is CASSLAQGGAGEAFF. CDR3 DNA: TGTGCCAGCAGCTTAGCTCAGGGAGGGGCAGGTGAAGCTTTCTTT.

The chain joins TRBV5-1 to TRBJ2-3; D ambiguous. Germline V CDR1 and CDR2: SGHRS, YFSETQ. The V end lost 0 bases, the J end lost 4 bases, and 3 bases lay between the germline ends. The CDR3 totals 12 residues. CDR3 nucleotides: TGCGCCAGCAGCTTGGACTCAGATACGCAGTATTTT. Its translation: CASSLDSDTQYF. The complete variable domain, with remaining parts taken from reference TRBV5-1 and TRBJ2-3, reads KAGVTQTPRYLIKTRGQQVTLSCSPISGHRSVSWYQQTPGQGLQFLFEYFSETQRNKGNFPGRFSGRQFSNSRSEMNVSTLELGDSALYLCASSLDSDTQYFGPGTRLTVL.

CDR3 amino acids: CASGPTGEGGSPLHF. The CDR3 coding sequence is TGTGCCAGCGGACCGACAGGGGAAGGTGGGTCACCCCTCCACTTT. The chain recombines TRBV21-1 with TRBJ1-6; TRBD1 is taken as the D call from the table, unchecked against the DNA. TRBV21-1 is assigned pseudogene status. The CDR3 loop spans 15 amino acids.

The V gene is TRBV6-5, the J gene TRBJ1-2; 7 nucleotides align to TRBD1. The V gene's germline CDR1 is MNHEY and CDR2 SVGAGI. The length of the CDR3 is 15 residues. Trimming removed 7 bases from V and 8 bases from J; junction bases left unmatched: 16. CDR3 in DNA: TGTGCCAGCACGTCCCCCATCACAGGGGCAGGAGGCTACACCTTC. Its protein product is CASTSPITGAGGYTF.

This chain links TRBV27 with TRBJ2-7; no clear D. V lost 10 bases, J lost 0 bases, and 13 bases lay in between. The CDR3 is 13 residues long. CDR1 and CDR2 from the germline V gene are MNHEY and SMNVEV (reference sequence). CDR3 in amino acids: CATSSRVSYEQYF. The CDR3 nucleotides read TGTGCCACCTCATCTCGAGTCTCCTACGAGCAGTACTTC.

The chain has TRBV18 and TRBJ1-1; 8 nucleotides agree with TRBD1. With 4 bases clipped from V and 10 bases from J, the junction kept 8 bases outside the gene matches. Germline V gene data show CDR1 as KGHSH and CDR2 as LQKENI. The CDR3 totals 13 residues. The DNA of the CDR3 is TGTGCCAGCTCACAGGGAGACAGGGGATTAGCTTTCTTT. Its translation is CASSQGDRGLAFF. The variable domain in full, with the rest retrieved from reference TRBV18 and TRBJ1-1, is NAGVMQNPRHLVRRRGQEARLRCSPMKGHSHVYWYRQLPEEGLKFMVYLQKENIIDESGMPKERFSAEFPKEGPSILRIQQVVRGDSAAYFCASSQGDRGLAFFGQGTRLTVV.

V is TRBV5-4 and J is TRBJ1-1; no clear D. CDR1 is SGHNT and CDR2 is YYREEE in the germline V gene (reference sequence). Trimming stripped 1 base from V and 4 bases from J, with 11 bases between. The CDR3 consists of 14 residues. CDR3: CASSLTGTGTEAFF. In nucleotides, the CDR3 is TGTGCCAGCAGCTTGACCGGAACGGGCACTGAAGCTTTCTTT.

The genes are TRBV7-2 and TRBJ1-5, with 7 positions matching TRBD1. After removal of 4 bases from V and 7 bases from J, the junction contained 16 bases not matched to a gene. Germline lookup yields CDR1 SGHTA and CDR2 FQGNSA. The CDR3 runs to 17 residues. The CDR3 DNA reads TGTGCCAGCAGCTCGCCGGGACAGCGATTACGGTCCCAGCCCCAGCATTTT. Its protein is CASSSPGQRLRSQPQHF.

The chain recombines TRBV7-6 with TRBJ2-7; D may be TRBD1 (5 bases). V lost 1 base and J 1 base, leaving 11 bases between the germline ends. The germline V gene encodes CDR1 SGHVS and CDR2 FNYEAQ. The CDR3 is 15 residues long. The CDR3 loop is CASSLGAGPSYEQYF. The CDR3 region has the DNA TGTGCCAGCAGCTTAGGTGCAGGGCCTTCCTACGAGCAGTACTTC.

This rearrangement joins TRBV5-8 to TRBJ1-5, with D possibly being TRBD1 (5 bases). Germline V gene lookup returns CDR1 SGHTS and CDR2 YDEGEE. This CDR3 is built from 11 residues. Trimming left V 5 bases short and J 10 bases short, with 10 bases between. CDR3 nucleotide sequence: TGTGCCAGCAGGGGGGGAGGACCCCAGCATTTT. Translated: CASRGGGPQHF.

The gene calls are TRBV5-6 and TRBJ2-7, with D perhaps TRBD1 (6 bases). The CDR3 length is 16 residues. The germline CDR1 and CDR2 sequences are SGHDT and YYEEEE. Trimming removed 4 bases from V and 3 bases from J, with 20 bases in between. The CDR3: CASSLRTVQLVYEQYF. The CDR3, as DNA: TGTGCCAGCAGCCTTAGGACAGTTCAATTAGTCTACGAGCAGTACTTC.

This chain connects TRBV6-5 to TRBJ2-7, with no clear D. Germline CDR1 is MNHEY and CDR2 is SVGAGI. With 7 bases removed from V and 6 bases from J, the gap between germline ends came to 7 bases. This CDR3 contains 10 residues. CDR3 residues: CASTGPEQYF. CDR3 DNA: TGTGCCAGCACAGGTCCCGAGCAGTACTTC.